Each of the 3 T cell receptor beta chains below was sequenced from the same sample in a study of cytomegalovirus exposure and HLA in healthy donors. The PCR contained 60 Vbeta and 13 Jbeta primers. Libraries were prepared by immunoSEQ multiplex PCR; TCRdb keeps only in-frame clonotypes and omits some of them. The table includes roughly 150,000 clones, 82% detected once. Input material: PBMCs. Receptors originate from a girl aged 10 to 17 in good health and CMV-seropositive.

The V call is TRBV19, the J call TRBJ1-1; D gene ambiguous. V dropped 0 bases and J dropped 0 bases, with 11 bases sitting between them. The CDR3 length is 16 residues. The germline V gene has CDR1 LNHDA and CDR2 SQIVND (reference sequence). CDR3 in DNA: TGTGCCAGTAGTATAGATAGCGAGGGAATGAACACTGAAGCTTTCTTT. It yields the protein CASSIDSEGMNTEAFF.

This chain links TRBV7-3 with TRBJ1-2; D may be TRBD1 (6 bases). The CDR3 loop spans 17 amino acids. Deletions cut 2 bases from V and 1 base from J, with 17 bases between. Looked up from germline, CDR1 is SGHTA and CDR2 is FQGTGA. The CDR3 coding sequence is TGTGCCAGCAGCTTAGTAGGGGGGGGGAGAGGTAACTATGGCTACACCTTC. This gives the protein CASSLVGGGRGNYGYTF.

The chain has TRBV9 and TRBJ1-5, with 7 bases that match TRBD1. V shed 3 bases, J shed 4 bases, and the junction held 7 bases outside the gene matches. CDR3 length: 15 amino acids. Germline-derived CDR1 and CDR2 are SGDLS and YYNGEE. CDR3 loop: CASSAEQGFNQPQHF. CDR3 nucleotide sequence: TGTGCCAGCAGCGCAGAACAGGGGTTTAATCAGCCCCAGCATTTT.